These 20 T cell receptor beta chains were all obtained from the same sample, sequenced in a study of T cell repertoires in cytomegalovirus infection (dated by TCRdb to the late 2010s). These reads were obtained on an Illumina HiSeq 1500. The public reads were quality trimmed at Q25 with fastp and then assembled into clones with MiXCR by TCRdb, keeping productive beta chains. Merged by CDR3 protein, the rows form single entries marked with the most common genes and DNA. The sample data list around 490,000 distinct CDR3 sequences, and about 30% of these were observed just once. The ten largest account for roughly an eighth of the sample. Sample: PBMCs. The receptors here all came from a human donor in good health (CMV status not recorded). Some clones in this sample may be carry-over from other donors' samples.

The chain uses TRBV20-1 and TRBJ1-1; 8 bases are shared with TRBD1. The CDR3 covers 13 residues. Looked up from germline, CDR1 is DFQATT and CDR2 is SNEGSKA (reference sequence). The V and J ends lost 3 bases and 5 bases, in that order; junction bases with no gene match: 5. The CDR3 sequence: CSASGRGPTEAFF. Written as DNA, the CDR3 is TGCAGTGCTAGTGGCAGGGGGCCTACTGAAGCTTTCTTT.

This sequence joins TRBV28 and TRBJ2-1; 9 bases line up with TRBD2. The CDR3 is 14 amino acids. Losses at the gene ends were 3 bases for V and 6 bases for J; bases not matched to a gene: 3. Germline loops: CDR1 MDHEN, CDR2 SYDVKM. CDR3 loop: CASSFLTSGNEQFF. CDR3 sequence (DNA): TGTGCCAGCAGTTTCTTGACTAGCGGCAATGAGCAGTTCTTC.

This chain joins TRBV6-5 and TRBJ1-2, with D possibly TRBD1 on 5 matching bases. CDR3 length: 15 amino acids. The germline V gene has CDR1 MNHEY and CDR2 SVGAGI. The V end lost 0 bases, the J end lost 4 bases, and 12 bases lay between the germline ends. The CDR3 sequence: CASSYSTGAVYGYTF. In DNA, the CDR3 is TGTGCCAGCAGTTACTCGACTGGGGCCGTCTATGGCTACACCTTC.

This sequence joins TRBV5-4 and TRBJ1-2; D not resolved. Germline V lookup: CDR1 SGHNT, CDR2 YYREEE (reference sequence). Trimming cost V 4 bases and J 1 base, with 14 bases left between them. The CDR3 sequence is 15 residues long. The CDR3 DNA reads TGTGCCAGCAGCCCCGGCGAAGGCAGTAACTATGGCTACACCTTC. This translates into CASSPGEGSNYGYTF. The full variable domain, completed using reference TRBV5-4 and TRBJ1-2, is ETGVTQSPTHLIKTRGQQVTLRCSSQSGHNTVSWYQQALGQGPQFIFQYYREEENGRGNFPPRFSGLQFPNYSSELNVNALELDDSALYLCASSPGEGSNYGYTFGSGTRLTVV.

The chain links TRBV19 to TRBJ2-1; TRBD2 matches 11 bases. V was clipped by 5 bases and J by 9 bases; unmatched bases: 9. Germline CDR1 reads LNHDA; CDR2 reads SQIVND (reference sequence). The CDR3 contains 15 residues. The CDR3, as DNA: TGTGCCAGTAGTCCCCGCGGTAGCGGGAGGGCTGAGCAGTTCTTC. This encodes CASSPRGSGRAEQFF.

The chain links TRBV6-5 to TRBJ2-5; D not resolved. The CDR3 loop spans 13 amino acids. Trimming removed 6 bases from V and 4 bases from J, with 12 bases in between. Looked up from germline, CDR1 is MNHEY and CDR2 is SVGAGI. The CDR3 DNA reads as TGTGCCAGCAGCCCATCGTATCGAGAGACCCAGTACTTC. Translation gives CASSPSYRETQYF.

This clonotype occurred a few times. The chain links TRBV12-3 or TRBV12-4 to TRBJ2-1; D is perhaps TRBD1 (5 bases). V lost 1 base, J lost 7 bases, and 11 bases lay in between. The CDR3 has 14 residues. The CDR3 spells CASSLEGVGNEQFF. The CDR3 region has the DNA TGTGCCAGCAGTTTAGAAGGGGTCGGGAATGAGCAGTTCTTC.

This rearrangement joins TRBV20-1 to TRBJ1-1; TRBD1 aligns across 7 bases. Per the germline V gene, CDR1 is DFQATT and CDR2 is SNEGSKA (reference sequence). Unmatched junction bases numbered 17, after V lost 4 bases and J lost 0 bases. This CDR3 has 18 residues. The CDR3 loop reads CSAITHSRWDSLNTEAFF. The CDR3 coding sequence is TGCAGTGCTATAACTCATAGCCGGTGGGACAGCCTGAACACTGAAGCTTTCTTT.

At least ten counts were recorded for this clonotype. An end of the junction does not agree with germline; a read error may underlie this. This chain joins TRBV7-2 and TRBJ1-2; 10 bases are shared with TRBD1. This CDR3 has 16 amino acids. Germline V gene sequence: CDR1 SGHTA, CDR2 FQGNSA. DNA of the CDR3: TGTGCCAGCAGCCTAGCTTGGGGACAGGGGCTCTATGGCTACACCTTC. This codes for CASSLAWGQGLYGYTF.

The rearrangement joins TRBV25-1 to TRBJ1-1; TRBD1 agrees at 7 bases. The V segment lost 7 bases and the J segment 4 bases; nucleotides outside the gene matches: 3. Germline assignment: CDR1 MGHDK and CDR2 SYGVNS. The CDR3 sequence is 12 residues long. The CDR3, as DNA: TGTGCCAGCAAGGGGACAGCCACTGAAGCTTTCTTT. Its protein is CASKGTATEAFF. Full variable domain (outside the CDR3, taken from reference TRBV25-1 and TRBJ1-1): EADIYQTPRYLVIGTGKKITLECSQTMGHDKMYWYQQDPGMELHLIHYSYGVNSTEKGDLSSESTVSRIRTEHFPLTLESARPSHTSQYLCASKGTATEAFFGQGTRLTVV.

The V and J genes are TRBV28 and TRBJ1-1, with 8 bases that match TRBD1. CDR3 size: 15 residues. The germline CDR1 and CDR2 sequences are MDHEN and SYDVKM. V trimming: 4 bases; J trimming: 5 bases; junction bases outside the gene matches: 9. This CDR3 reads CASSSSGQGGTEAFF. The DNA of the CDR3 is TGTGCCAGCAGTTCGAGTGGACAGGGAGGGACTGAAGCTTTCTTT.

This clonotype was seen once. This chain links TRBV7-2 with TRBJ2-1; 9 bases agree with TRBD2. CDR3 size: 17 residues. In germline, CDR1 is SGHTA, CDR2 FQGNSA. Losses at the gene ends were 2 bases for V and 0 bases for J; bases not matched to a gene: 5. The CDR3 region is CASSLRISGSSYNEQFF. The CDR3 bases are TGTGCCAGCAGCTTAAGGATTAGCGGGAGCTCCTACAATGAGCAGTTCTTC.

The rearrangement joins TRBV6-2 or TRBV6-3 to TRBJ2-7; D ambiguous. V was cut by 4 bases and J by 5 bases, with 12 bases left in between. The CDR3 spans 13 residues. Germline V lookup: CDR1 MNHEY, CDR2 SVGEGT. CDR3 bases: TGTGCCAGCAGTTGGCTCCGGAACCACGAGCAGTACGTC. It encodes CASSWLRNHEQYV.

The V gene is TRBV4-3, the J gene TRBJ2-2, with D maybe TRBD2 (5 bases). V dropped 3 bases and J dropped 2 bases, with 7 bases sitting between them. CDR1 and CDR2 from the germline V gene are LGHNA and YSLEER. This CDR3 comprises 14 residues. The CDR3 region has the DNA TGCGCCAGCAGCCACTCTAGCAACACCGGGGAGCTGTTTTTT. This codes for CASSHSSNTGELFF.

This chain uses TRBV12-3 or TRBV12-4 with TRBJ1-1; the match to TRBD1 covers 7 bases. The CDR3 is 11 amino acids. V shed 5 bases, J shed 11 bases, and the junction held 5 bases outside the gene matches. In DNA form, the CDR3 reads TGTGCCAGCAGTACGACAGGGCAGGCTTTCTTT. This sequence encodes CASSTTGQAFF.

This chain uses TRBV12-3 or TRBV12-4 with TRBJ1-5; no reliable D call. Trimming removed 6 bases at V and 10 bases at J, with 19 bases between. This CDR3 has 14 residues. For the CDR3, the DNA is TGTGCCAGCAGGTCCGGACCTGCGAGGTCCCCCCAGCATTTT. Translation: CASRSGPARSPQHF.

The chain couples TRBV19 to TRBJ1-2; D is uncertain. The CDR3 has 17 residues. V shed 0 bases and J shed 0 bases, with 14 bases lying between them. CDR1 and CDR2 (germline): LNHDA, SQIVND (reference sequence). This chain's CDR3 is CASSIEGPSGSNYGYTF. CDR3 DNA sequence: TGTGCCAGTAGTATAGAAGGCCCAAGCGGATCTAACTATGGCTACACCTTC.

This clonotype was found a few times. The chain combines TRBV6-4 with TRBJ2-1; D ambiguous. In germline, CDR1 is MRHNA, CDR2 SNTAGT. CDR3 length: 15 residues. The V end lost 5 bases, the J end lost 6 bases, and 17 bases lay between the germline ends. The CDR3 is CASSSLKMPFNEQFF. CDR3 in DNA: TGTGCCAGCAGTTCTCTAAAGATGCCCTTCAATGAGCAGTTCTTC.

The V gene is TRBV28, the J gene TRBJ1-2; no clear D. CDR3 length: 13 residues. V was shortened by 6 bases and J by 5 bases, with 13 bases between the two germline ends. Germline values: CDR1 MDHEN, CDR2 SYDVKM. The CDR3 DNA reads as TGTGCCAGCAGCACGGGTCAAACTTATGGCTACACCTTC. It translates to CASSTGQTYGYTF.

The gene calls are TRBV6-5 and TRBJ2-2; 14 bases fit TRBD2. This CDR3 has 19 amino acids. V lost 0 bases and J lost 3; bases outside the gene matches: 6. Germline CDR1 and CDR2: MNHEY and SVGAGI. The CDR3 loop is CASSYSGLAGVYHTGELFF. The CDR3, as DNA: TGTGCCAGCAGTTACTCGGGACTAGCGGGAGTATATCACACCGGGGAGCTGTTTTTT.